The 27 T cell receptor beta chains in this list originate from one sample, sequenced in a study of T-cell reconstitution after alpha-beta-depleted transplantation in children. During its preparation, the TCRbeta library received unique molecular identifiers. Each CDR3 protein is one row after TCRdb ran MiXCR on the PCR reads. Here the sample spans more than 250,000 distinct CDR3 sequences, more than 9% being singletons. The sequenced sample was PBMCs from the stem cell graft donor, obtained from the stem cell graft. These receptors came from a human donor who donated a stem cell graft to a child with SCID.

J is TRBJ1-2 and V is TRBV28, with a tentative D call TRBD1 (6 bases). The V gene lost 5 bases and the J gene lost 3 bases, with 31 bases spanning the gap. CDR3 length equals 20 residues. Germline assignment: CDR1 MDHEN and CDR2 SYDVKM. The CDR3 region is CASSLPPSGGQGAADYGYTF. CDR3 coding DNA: TGTGCCAGCAGTCTCCCACCATCGGGGGGGCAAGGGGCAGCGGACTATGGCTACACCTTC.

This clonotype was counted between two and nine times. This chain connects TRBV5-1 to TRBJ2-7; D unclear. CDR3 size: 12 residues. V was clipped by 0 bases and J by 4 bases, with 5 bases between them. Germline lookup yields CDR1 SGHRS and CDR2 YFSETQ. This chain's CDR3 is CASSLDHYEQYF. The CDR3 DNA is TGCGCCAGCAGCTTGGACCATTACGAGCAGTACTTC.

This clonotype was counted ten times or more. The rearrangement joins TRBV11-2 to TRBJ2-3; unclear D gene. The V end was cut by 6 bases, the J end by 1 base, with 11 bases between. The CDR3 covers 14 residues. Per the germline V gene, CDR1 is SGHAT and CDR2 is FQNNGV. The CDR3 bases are TGTGCCAGCAGGCCGGGTGGTGGCACAGATACGCAGTATTTT. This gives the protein CASRPGGGTDTQYF. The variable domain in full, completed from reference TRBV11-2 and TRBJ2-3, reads EAGVAQSPRYKIIEKRQSVAFWCNPISGHATLYWYQQILGQGPKLLIQFQNNGVVDDSQLPKDRFSAERLKGVDSTLKIQPAKLEDSAVYLCASRPGGGTDTQYFGPGTRLTVL.

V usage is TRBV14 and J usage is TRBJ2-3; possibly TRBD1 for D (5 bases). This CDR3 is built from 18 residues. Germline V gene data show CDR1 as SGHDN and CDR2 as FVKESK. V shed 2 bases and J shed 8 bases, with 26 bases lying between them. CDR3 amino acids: CASSQKGAITSLRVTQYF. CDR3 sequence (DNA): TGTGCCAGCAGCCAAAAAGGGGCTATCACCTCACTACGTGTTACGCAGTATTTT.

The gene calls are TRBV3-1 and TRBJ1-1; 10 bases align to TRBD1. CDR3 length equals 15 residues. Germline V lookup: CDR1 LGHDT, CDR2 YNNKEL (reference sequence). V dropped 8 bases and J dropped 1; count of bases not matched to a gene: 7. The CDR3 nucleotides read TGTGCCAGCTGCCCCTGGACAGGGGGGAACACTGAAGCTTTCTTT. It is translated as CASCPWTGGNTEAFF.

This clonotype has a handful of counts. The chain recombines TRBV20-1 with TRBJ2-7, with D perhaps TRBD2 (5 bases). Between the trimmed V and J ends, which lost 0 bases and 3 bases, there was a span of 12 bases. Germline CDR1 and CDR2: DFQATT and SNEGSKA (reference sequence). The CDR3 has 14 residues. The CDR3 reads CSAREGKGGYEQYF. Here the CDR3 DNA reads TGCAGTGCTAGAGAGGGCAAAGGAGGCTACGAGCAGTACTTC.

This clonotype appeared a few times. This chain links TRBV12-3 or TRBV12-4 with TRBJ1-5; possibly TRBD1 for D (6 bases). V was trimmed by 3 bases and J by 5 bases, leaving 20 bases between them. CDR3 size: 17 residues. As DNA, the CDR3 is TGTGCCAGCAGTTTTAACCCGGAGGGGGTGAAGGATCAGCCCCAGCATTTT. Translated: CASSFNPEGVKDQPQHF.

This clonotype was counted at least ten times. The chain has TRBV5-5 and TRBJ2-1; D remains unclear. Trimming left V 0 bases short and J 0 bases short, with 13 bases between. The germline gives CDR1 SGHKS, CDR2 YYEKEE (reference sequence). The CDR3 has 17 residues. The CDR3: CASSLAPQPHSYNEQFF. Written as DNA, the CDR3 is TGTGCCAGCAGCTTGGCCCCACAGCCCCACTCCTACAATGAGCAGTTCTTC.

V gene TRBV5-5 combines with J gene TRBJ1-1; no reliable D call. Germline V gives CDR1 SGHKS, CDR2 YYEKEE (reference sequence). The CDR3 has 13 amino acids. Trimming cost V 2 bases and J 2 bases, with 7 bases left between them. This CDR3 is CASSFSHNTEAFF. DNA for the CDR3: TGTGCCAGCAGCTTCTCGCACAACACTGAAGCTTTCTTT.

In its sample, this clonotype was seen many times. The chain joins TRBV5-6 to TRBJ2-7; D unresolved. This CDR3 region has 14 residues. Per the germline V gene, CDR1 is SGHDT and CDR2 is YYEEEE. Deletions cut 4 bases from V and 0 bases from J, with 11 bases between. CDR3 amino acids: CASSQDGRSYEQYF. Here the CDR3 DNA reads TGTGCCAGCAGCCAGGACGGTCGCTCCTACGAGCAGTACTTC.

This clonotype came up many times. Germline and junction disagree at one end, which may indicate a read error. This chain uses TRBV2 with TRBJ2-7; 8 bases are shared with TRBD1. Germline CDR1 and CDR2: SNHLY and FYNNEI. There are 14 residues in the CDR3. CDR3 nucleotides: TGTGCCAGCAGTCTGACAGGGGTTAAGGCTTTGAATTGGTTC. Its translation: CASSLTGVKALNWF.

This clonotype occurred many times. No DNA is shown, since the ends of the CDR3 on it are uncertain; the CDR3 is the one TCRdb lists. This CDR3 is CASSPQVGQGTFF. The chain has TRBV5-1 and TRBJ2-1; TRBD1 reflects the table's D call only, with no check against the DNA. The CDR3 region is 13 residues in length, termini included. Germline CDR1 SGHRS, CDR2 YFSETQ.

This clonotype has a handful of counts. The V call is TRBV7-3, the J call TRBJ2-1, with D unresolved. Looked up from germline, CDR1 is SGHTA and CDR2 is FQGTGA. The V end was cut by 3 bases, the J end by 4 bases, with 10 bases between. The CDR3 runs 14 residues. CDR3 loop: CASSLTAQYNEQFF. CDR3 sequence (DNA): TGTGCCAGCAGCTTGACTGCACAGTACAATGAGCAGTTCTTC.

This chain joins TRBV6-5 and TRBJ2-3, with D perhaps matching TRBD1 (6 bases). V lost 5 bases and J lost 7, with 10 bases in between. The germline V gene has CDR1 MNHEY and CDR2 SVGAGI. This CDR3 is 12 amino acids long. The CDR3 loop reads CASSHGQHTQYF. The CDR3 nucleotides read TGTGCCAGCAGTCATGGACAGCATACGCAGTATTTT.

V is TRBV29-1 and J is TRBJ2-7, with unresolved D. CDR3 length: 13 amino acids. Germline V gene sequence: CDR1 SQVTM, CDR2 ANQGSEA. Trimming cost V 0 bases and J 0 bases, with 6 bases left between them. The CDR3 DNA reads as TGCAGCGTTGAAGAGGTGGACTCCTACGAGCAGTACTTC. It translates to CSVEEVDSYEQYF.

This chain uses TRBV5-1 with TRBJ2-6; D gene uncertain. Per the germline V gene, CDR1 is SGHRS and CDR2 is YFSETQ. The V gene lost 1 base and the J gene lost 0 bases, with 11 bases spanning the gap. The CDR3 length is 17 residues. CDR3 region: CASSLLSASSGANVLTF. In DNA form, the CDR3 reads TGCGCCAGCAGCTTGCTCTCCGCAAGCTCTGGGGCCAACGTCCTGACTTTC. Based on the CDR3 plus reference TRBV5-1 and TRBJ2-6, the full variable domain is KAGVTQTPRYLIKTRGQQVTLSCSPISGHRSVSWYQQTPGQGLQFLFEYFSETQRNKGNFPGRFSGRQFSNSRSEMNVSTLELGDSALYLCASSLLSASSGANVLTFGAGSRLTVL.

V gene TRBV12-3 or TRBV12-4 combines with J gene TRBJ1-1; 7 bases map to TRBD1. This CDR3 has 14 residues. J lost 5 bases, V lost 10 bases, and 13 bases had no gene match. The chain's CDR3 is CANTDREERTEAFF. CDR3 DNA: TGTGCCAACACAGACAGGGAGGAGAGGACTGAAGCTTTCTTT.

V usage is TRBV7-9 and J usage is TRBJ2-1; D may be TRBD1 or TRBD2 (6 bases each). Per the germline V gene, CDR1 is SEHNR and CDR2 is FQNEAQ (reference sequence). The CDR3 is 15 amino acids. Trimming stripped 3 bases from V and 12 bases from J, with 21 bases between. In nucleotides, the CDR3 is TGTGCCAGCAGCTTGAATGAAGGGGGGCCGGGGGTGCAGTTCTTC. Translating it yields CASSLNEGGPGVQFF.

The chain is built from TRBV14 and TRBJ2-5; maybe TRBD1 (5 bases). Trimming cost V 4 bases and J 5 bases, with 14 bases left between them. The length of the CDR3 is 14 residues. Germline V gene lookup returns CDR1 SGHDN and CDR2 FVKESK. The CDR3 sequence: CASSPLQGGETQYF. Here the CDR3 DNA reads TGTGCCAGCAGCCCTCTGCAGGGCGGCGAGACCCAGTACTTC.

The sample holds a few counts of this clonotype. CDR3 in DNA: TGTGCCAGCAGTCCCGGCCCCCTCCCCAGTGAAGCTTTCTTT. Its translation is CASSPGPLPSEAFF. The V and J genes are TRBV12-3 or TRBV12-4 and TRBJ1-1; D is ambiguous. The V end lost 5 bases, the J end lost 7 bases, and 17 bases lay between the germline ends. This CDR3 has 14 amino acids.

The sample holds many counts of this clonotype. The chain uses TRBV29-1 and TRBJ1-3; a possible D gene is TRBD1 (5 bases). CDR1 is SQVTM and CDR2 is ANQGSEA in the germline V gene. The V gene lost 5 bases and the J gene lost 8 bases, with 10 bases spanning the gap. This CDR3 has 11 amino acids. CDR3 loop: CSVWGSDTIYF. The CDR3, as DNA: TGCAGCGTTTGGGGGTCGGACACCATATATTTT.

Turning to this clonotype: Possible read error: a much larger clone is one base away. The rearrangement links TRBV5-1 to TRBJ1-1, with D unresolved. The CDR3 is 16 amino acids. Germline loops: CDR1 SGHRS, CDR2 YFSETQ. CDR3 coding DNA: TGCGCCAGCAGCTCTTTATCGACGGGAGCGAACAGTGAAGCTTTCTTT. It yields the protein CASSSLSTGANSEAFF.

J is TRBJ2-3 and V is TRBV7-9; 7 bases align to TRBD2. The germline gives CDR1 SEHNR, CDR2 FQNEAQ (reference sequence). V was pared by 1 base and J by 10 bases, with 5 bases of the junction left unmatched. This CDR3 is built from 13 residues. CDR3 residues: CASSLDRLAAQYF. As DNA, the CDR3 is TGTGCCAGCAGCTTAGATCGGCTAGCGGCGCAGTATTTT. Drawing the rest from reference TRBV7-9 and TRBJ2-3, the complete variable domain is DTGVSQNPRHKITKRGQNVTFRCDPISEHNRLYWYRQTLGQGPEFLTYFQNEAQLEKSRLLSDRFSAERPKGSFSTLEIQRTEQGDSAMYLCASSLDRLAAQYFGPGTRLTVL.

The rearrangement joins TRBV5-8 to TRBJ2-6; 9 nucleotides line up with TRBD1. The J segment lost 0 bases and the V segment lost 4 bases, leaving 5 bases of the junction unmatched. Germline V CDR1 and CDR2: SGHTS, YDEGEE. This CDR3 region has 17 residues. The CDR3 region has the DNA TGTGCCAGCAGCAGGGACAGGGCCCTCTCTGGGGCCAACGTCCTGACTTTC. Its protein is CASSRDRALSGANVLTF.

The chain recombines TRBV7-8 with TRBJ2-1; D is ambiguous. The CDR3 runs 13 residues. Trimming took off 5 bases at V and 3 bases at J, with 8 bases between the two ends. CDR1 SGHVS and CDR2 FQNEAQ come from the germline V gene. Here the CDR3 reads CASSAGVYNEQFF. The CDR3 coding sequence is TGTGCCAGCAGCGCAGGAGTCTACAATGAGCAGTTCTTC.

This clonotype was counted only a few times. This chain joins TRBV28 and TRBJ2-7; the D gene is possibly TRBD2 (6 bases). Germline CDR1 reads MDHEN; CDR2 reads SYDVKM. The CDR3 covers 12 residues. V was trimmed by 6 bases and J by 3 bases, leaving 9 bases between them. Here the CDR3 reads CASRPGGYEQYF. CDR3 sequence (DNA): TGTGCCAGCAGGCCCGGGGGCTACGAGCAGTACTTC.

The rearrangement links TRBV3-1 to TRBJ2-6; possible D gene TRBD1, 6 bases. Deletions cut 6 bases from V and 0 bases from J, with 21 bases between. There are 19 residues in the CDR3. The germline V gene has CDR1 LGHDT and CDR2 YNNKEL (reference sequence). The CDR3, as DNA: TGTGCCAGCAGTTTATTCTGGGACATTGGGGGCTCTGGGGCCAACGTCCTGACTTTC. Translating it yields CASSLFWDIGGSGANVLTF.